This entry features one T cell receptor beta chain sequence. Its specificity is not known. No patient escaped relapse after autologous stem cell transplantation, and brentuximab vedotin exposure varied. Negative selection with magnets was how CD8+ T cells were isolated from the thawed PBMCs. The CDR3 loop spans 15 amino acids. Germline-derived CDR1 and CDR2 are SGHVS and FQNEAQ. V was clipped by 0 bases and J by 4 bases, with 12 bases between them. This specimen comes from a study of PD-1 blockade in classical Hodgkin lymphoma. Overall study findings and caveats: Reports indicated that newly diagnosed patients had lower baseline TCR diversity than healthy donors did. Complete responders matched newly diagnosed patients in baseline diversity.

Here immunoSEQ multiplex PCR was the method, and the copy in TCRdb shows in-frame clones only, minus some. The repertoire holds thousands of clones, with roughly half as singletons. The source is a human donor with classical Hodgkin lymphoma. The chain carries TRBV7-8 and TRBJ1-1; possibly TRBD1 for D (5 bases). The source was CD8+ T cells from blood, collected at baseline. The CDR3 region is CASSLALAGLTEAFF. CDR3 DNA: TGTGCCAGCAGCTTAGCCCTCGCAGGGCTCACTGAAGCTTTCTTT.